This record covers a single T cell receptor beta chain. The sample belongs to a study of chemoradiotherapy in HPV16-positive cancers. The CDR3 totals 16 residues. Trimming took 2 bases from V and 4 from J; bases not matched to a gene: 8. CDR1 MNHNS and CDR2 SASEGT come from the germline V gene. Some clones are missing from TCRdb's copy, which holds only in-frame ones; the method was immunoSEQ multiplex PCR. In the table there are about 68,000 clones, roughly 90% of which are singletons. The receptor was isolated from a human donor with HPV-associated anogenital cancer. The chain combines TRBV6-1 with TRBJ1-2, with 9 bases fitting TRBD1. Sequences were derived from blood, sampled from a patient who underwent chemoradiotherapy. CDR3 sequence: CASSELLGTGSYGYTF. CDR3 in DNA: TGTGCCAGCAGTGAACTCCTGGGGACAGGGAGCTATGGCTACACCTTC.